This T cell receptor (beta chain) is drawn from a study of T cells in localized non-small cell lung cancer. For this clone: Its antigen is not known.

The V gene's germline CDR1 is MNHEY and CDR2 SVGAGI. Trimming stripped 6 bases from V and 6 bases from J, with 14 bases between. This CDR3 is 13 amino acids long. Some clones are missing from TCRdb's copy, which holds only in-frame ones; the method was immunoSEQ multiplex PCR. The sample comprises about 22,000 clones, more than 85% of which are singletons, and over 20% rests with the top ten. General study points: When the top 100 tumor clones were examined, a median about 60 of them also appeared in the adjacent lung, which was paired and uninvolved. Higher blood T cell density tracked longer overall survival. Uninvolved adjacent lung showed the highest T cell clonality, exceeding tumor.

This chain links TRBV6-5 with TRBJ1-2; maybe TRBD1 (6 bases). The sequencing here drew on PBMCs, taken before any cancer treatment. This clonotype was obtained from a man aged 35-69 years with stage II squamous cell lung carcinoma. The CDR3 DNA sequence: TGTGCCAGCAGCCTACAGGGAATCAATGGCTACACCTTC. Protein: CASSLQGINGYTF.